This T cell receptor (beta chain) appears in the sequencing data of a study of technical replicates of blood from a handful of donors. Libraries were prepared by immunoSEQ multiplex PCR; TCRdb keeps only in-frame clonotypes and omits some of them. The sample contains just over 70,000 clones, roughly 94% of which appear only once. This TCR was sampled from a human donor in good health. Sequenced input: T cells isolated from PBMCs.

DNA of the CDR3: TGTGCCAGCAGCTATCGGCGGACTGCTTACGAGCAGTACTTC. Protein: CASSYRRTAYEQYF. V is TRBV6-5 and J is TRBJ2-7, with a possible D match to TRBD2 (5 bases). Trimming left V 6 bases short and J 4 bases short, with 16 bases between. The CDR3 has 14 residues. Germline CDR1 is MNHEY and CDR2 is SVGAGI.